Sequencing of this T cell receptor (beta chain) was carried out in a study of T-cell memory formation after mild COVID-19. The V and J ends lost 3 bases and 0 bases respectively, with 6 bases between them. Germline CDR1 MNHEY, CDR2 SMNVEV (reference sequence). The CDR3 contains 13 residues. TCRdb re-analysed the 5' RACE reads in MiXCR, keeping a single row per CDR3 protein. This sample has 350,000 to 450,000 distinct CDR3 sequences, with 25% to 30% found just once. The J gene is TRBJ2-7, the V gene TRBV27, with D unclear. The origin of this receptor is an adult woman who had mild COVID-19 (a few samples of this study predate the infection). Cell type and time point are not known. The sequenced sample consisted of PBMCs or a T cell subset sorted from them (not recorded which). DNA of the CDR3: TGTGCCAGCAGTTTCCATAGCTCCTACGAGCAGTACTTC. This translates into CASSFHSSYEQYF.